Below are 12 T cell receptor beta chains sequenced from a single sample in a study of blood T cell repertoires in COVID-19. Generated by immunoSEQ multiplex PCR, the TCRdb table keeps only in-frame clones and is missing some. This sample has about 200,000 clones, with less than 80% found just once. The material sequenced was peripheral blood. These receptors were taken from a man in his fifties or sixties who had recovered from COVID-19.

V usage is TRBV19 and J usage is TRBJ2-3, with D possibly matching TRBD2 (6 bases). Trimming cost V 3 bases and J 6 bases, with 10 bases left between them. The CDR3 spans 13 residues. From germline, CDR1 is LNHDA and CDR2 SQIVND (reference sequence). The CDR3 reads CASSIGGSDTQYF. DNA for the CDR3: TGTGCCAGTAGTATTGGAGGGTCGGATACGCAGTATTTT.

The chain uses TRBV20-1 and TRBJ2-7; TRBD2 aligns across 9 bases. The junction had 6 bases not matched to a gene; V was cut back by 3 bases and J by 3 bases. Germline V lookup: CDR1 DFQATT, CDR2 SNEGSKA (reference sequence). The CDR3 is made up of 14 amino acids. CDR3 nucleotides: TGCAGTGCTAGTTTGACTAGCGGAATCTACGAGCAGTACTTC. This codes for CSASLTSGIYEQYF.

This sequence joins TRBV28 and TRBJ1-1; 7 nucleotides agree with TRBD1. Trimming at V came to 9 bases and at J to 0 bases, leaving 4 bases not matched to a gene. The CDR3 is 13 residues long. The germline V gene has CDR1 MDHEN and CDR2 SYDVKM. CDR3 coding DNA: TGTGCCAGTAAGACAGGGCTGAACACTGAAGCTTTCTTT. Amino acids: CASKTGLNTEAFF.

This clone was seen a few times. The chain is built from TRBV2 and TRBJ1-1; TRBD1 matches at 7 bases. Unmatched junction bases numbered 4, after V lost 5 bases and J lost 1 base. This CDR3 contains 14 residues. CDR1 SNHLY and CDR2 FYNNEI come from the germline V gene. Here the CDR3 reads CASSTRTGNTEAFF. Here the CDR3 DNA reads TGTGCCAGCAGTACCCGGACAGGGAACACTGAAGCTTTCTTT.

The rearrangement links TRBV20-1 to TRBJ2-7; TRBD2 matches 7 bases. V lost 5 bases and J lost 4; bases outside the gene matches: 2. This CDR3 has 11 amino acids. Germline V gene sequence: CDR1 DFQATT, CDR2 SNEGSKA (reference sequence). CDR3 in DNA: TGCAGTGCTGGGGACTATTACGAGCAGTACTTC. Translation gives CSAGDYYEQYF.

V and J are TRBV6-5 and TRBJ1-2; D not certain. V lost 0 bases, J lost 0 bases, and 8 bases lay in between. CDR3 size: 15 residues. Per germline, CDR1 MNHEY and CDR2 SVGAGI. The CDR3: CASSYSPRTNYGYTF. In DNA form, the CDR3 reads TGTGCCAGCAGTTACTCCCCCAGAACTAACTATGGCTACACCTTC.

This clone was recorded once. This chain joins TRBV24-1 and TRBJ2-3; TRBD1 aligns across 7 bases. The length of the CDR3 is 16 residues. Germline V CDR1 and CDR2: KGHDR, SFDVKD. Germline trimming cut 4 bases from V and 4 bases from J; bases unmatched to any gene: 10. The CDR3: CATSDPLEQGADTQYF. The CDR3 bases are TGTGCCACCAGTGACCCTCTCGAGCAGGGGGCAGATACGCAGTATTTT.

The rearrangement links TRBV3-1 (or the pseudogene TRBV3-2) to TRBJ2-3, with D possibly TRBD2 on 6 matching bases. Trimming shortened V by 0 bases and J by 9 bases, and 16 bases separated the two germline ends. The germline V gene encodes CDR1 LGHDT and CDR2 YNNKEL (reference sequence). This CDR3 comprises 15 residues. CDR3 in DNA: TGTGCCAGCAGCCAAGATGCGGACCCTGGAGGGACGCAGTATTTT. It yields the protein CASSQDADPGGTQYF.

This clone has just one count. The V gene is TRBV6-5, the J gene TRBJ1-5, with D perhaps TRBD1 (6 bases). V was trimmed by 0 bases and J by 4 bases, leaving 10 bases between them. This CDR3 spans 15 amino acids. Germline CDR1 and CDR2: MNHEY and SVGAGI. This CDR3 is CASSYSSDSNQPQHF. CDR3 in DNA: TGTGCCAGCAGTTACTCCTCGGACAGTAATCAGCCCCAGCATTTT.

This CDR3 reads CASSLAASARPEAGELFF. The CDR3 nucleotides are TGTGCCAGCAGCTTAGCGGCTAGCGCACGACCGGAGGCCGGGGAGCTGTTTTTT. The V call is TRBV7-2, the J call TRBJ2-2, with D possibly being TRBD2 (6 bases). This CDR3 is 18 amino acids long. In germline, CDR1 is SGHTA, CDR2 FQGNSA. Trimming stripped 0 bases from V and 6 bases from J, with 20 bases between.

This clone was seen only once. The chain carries TRBV12-2 and TRBJ2-1; TRBD2, the table's D call, was not compared with the DNA. TRBV12-2 is marked as a pseudogene. The CDR3 totals 22 residues. The CDR3 coding sequence is TGTGCAAGTCGCTTGGGGGGGTTTGGGAGGAGCCTAAAGACTATATCCTACAATGAGCAGTTCTTC. Translation: CASRLGGFGRSLKTISYNEQFF.

V gene TRBV6-2 or TRBV6-3 combines with J gene TRBJ2-1, with TRBD2 matching 7 bases. V shed 6 bases and J 8 bases; nucleotides not matched to a gene: 22. CDR3 length equals 18 residues. Germline values: CDR1 MNHEY, CDR2 SVGEGT. CDR3 loop: CASSPMGWGRAERDEQFF. The CDR3 DNA reads as TGTGCCAGCAGCCCTATGGGGTGGGGGAGGGCTGAAAGAGATGAGCAGTTCTTC.